These 5 T cell receptor beta chains share one sample of origin, sequenced in a study of blood T cell repertoires in COVID-19. Libraries were prepared by immunoSEQ multiplex PCR; TCRdb keeps only in-frame clonotypes and omits some of them. The sample includes about 120,000 clones, around nine tenths seen only once; the top ten take over 1%. The sequenced sample was peripheral blood. The receptors were gathered from a woman older than 75 with acute or convalescent COVID-19.

The chain carries TRBV23-1 and TRBJ1-4; the D gene is possibly TRBD1 (5 bases). TRBV23-1 is marked as an open reading frame, function uncertain. The length of the CDR3 is 15 residues. Trimming pared 0 bases from V and 8 bases from J, leaving 13 bases between. DNA of the CDR3: TGCGCCAGCAGTCAATCGATACAGGTGGGGGAAAAACTGTTTTTT. This gives the protein CASSQSIQVGEKLFF.

This chain links TRBV6-5 with TRBJ2-2, with unresolved D. Germline CDR1 MNHEY, CDR2 SVGAGI. Trimming removed 6 bases at V and 0 bases at J, with 11 bases between. CDR3 length: 15 residues. The CDR3, as DNA: TGTGCCAGCAGCCATGACTCCTCGAACACCGGGGAGCTGTTTTTT. Translation: CASSHDSSNTGELFF.

The rearrangement uses TRBV6-2 or TRBV6-3 and TRBJ2-3; weak D call: TRBD2 (6 bases). The CDR3 extends over 15 amino acids. The V gene lost 6 bases and the J gene lost 5 bases, with 18 bases spanning the gap. The germline V gene encodes CDR1 MNHEY and CDR2 SVGEGT. The CDR3, as DNA: TGTGCCAGCAGCCCCCCCGGGAGTTCAGGAGATACGCAGTATTTT. Amino acid sequence: CASSPPGSSGDTQYF.

J is TRBJ1-6 and V is TRBV11-2; D gene unclear. CDR1 is SGHAT and CDR2 is FQNNGV in the germline V gene. There are 16 residues in the CDR3. V was clipped by 3 bases and J by 0 bases, with 9 bases between them. CDR3 coding DNA: TGTGCCAGCAGCTTCCAAAGCCGCTCCTATAATTCACCCCTCCACTTT. This gives the protein CASSFQSRSYNSPLHF.

The chain is built from TRBV5-1 and TRBJ1-6; no definite D call. CDR1 is SGHRS, CDR2 YFSETQ, per germline. The length of the CDR3 is 14 residues. The V gene lost 0 bases and the J gene lost 10 bases, with 11 bases spanning the gap. DNA for the CDR3: TGCGCCAGCAGCTTGGGTACAGCCCGCTCACCCCTCCACTTT. As protein: CASSLGTARSPLHF.